This is a list of T cell receptor beta chains from one sample in a study of T cell responses to AZD1222 COVID-19 vaccine. Libraries were prepared by immunoSEQ multiplex PCR; TCRdb keeps only in-frame clonotypes and omits some of them. The data hold some 64,000 clones, with roughly 84% observed a single time. The specimen comprised peripheral blood, sampled on day 0 of AZD1222 vaccination. These receptors originate from an adult in good health. Each CDR3 is given with its conserved first and last residue. A D gene is named only where the DNA matches it firmly. A clone size is listed for some rows: how often the clone was seen (once, few, many), or a class if it is expanded.

>14|NA|TRBJ2-5|TRBD2|TRBV2
CASRTSGAKETQYF
TGTGCCAGTCGGACTAGCGGGGCTAAAGAGACCCAGTACTTC
>15|NA|TRBJ1-2|NA|TRBV15
CATSRDIARSWGYTF
TGTGCCACCAGCAGAGATATTGCCCGGTCTTGGGGCTACACCTTC
>12|NA|TRBJ1-4|NA|TRBV30
CASRREGEKLFF
TGTGCCTCAAGAAGGGAAGGCGAAAAACTGTTTTTT
>15|NA|TRBJ2-7|TRBD1|TRBV15
CATRELGQAGHEQYF
TGTGCCACCCGAGAGTTGGGACAGGCCGGCCACGAGCAGTACTTC
>15|NA|TRBJ1-3|NA|TRBV9
CASSDQAGPGNTIYF
TGTGCCAGCAGCGATCAGGCCGGACCTGGAAACACCATATATTTT
>14|once|TRBJ2-3|NA|TRBV7-9
CASSFGGMTDTQYF
TGTGCCAGCAGCTTCGGAGGGATGACAGATACGCAGTATTTT
>17|NA|TRBJ1-5|NA|TRBV28
CASSSNGGGLGNQPQHF
TGTGCCAGCAGTTCTAACGGAGGGGGGTTGGGCAATCAGCCCCAGCATTTT
>14|NA|TRBJ1-1|NA|TRBV5-1
CASSAQSSSTEAFF
TGCGCCAGCAGCGCCCAGAGCTCGAGCACTGAAGCTTTCTTT
>17|NA|TRBJ2-1|NA|TRBV7-8
CASSPTGASVRGNEQFF
TGTGCCAGCAGCCCGACAGGAGCCAGCGTGCGGGGAAATGAGCAGTTCTTC
>15|NA|TRBJ1-3|TRBD1|TRBV19
CASSISGGSGNTIYF
TGTGCCAGTAGTATTTCAGGGGGATCTGGAAACACCATATATTTT
>15|once|TRBJ2-1|TRBD1|TRBV9
CASSVRQGGNNEQFF
TGTGCCAGCAGCGTTCGACAGGGGGGAAACAATGAGCAGTTCTTC
>13|NA|TRBJ1-6|NA|TRBV5-4
CASSFDINSPLHF
TGTGCCAGCAGCTTCGACATAAATTCACCCCTCCACTTT
>16|NA|TRBJ1-2|NA|TRBV6-5
CASSYSNIGRHYGYTF
TGTGCCAGCAGTTACTCGAATATAGGACGGCACTATGGCTACACCTTC
>15|NA|TRBJ2-6|NA|TRBV11-3
CASSSHRSGANVLTF
TGTGCCAGCAGCTCTCACAGGTCTGGGGCCAACGTCCTGACTTTC
>16|NA|TRBJ1-1|NA|TRBV19
CASRLTPGHMNTEAFF
TGTGCCAGTAGACTGACGCCGGGACACATGAACACTGAAGCTTTCTTT
>16|NA|TRBJ2-1|TRBD2|TRBV5-4
CASSFRASGGAGEQFF
TGTGCCAGCAGCTTTCGGGCTAGCGGGGGGGCCGGTGAGCAGTTCTTC
>16|NA|TRBJ2-5|TRBD2|TRBV5-5
CASSPGLAGGQETQYF
TGTGCCAGCAGCCCCGGACTAGCGGGGGGGCAGGAGACCCAGTACTTC
>14|NA|TRBJ1-5|NA|TRBV27
CASSLKRSNQPQHF
TGTGCCAGCAGTTTAAAAAGAAGCAATCAGCCCCAGCATTTT
>13|once|TRBJ2-7|NA|TRBV6-5
CASRSDTNYEQYF
TGTGCCAGCAGGTCTGACACAAACTACGAGCAGTACTTC
>16|NA|TRBJ1-5|TRBD1|TRBV7-9
CASTLTGTGGKEPQHF
TGTGCCAGCACCCTAACCGGGACAGGGGGCAAAGAGCCCCAGCATTTT
>15|once|TRBJ2-5|TRBD2|TRBV19
CASSPEGGAEETQYF
TGTGCCAGTAGCCCGGAGGGAGGGGCCGAAGAGACCCAGTACTTC
>13|NA|TRBJ1-1|NA|TRBV30
CAWSVLGDTEAFF
TGTGCCTGGAGTGTTTTGGGAGATACTGAAGCTTTCTTT
>12|NA|TRBJ2-7|NA|TRBV2
CASSRGAYEQYF
TGTGCCAGCAGCCGGGGAGCCTACGAGCAGTACTTC
>14|NA|TRBJ1-2|TRBD1|TRBV19
CASSSRDRVYGYTF
TGTGCCAGTAGCTCCCGGGACAGGGTCTATGGCTACACCTTC
>16|NA|TRBJ2-5|TRBD2|TRBV7-7
CASSPRTSGGVETQYF
TGTGCTAGCAGCCCGAGGACTAGCGGGGGTGTGGAGACCCAGTACTTC
>15|NA|TRBJ1-2|NA|TRBV28
CASSFPQGVVYGYTF
TGTGCCAGCAGTTTCCCACAGGGCGTAGTCTATGGCTACACCTTC